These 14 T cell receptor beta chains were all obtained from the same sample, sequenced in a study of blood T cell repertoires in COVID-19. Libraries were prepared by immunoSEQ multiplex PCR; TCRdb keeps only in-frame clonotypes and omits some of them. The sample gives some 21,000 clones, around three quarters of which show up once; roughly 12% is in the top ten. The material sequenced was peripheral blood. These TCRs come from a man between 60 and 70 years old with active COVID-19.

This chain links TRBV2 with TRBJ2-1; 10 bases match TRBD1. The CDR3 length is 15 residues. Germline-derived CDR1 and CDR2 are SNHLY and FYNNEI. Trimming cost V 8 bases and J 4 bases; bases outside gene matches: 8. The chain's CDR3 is CASEGGTGAYNEQFF. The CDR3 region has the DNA TGTGCCAGCGAGGGGGGGACAGGGGCTTACAATGAGCAGTTCTTC.

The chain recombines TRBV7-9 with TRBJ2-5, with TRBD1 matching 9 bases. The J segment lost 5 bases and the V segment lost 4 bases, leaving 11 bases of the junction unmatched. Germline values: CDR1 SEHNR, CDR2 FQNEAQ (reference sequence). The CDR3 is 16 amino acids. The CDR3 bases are TGTGCCAGCAGCTCCTCGTGGGACAGGGAGGGGGAGACCCAGTACTTC. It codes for CASSSSWDREGETQYF.

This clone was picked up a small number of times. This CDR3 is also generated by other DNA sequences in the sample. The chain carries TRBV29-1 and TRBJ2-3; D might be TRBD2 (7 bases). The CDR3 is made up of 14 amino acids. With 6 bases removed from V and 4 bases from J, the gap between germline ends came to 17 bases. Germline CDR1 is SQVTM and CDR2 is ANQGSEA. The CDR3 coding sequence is TGCAGCGTGGGGGGGCTCGGGAGCGCAGATACGCAGTATTTT. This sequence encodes CSVGGLGSADTQYF.

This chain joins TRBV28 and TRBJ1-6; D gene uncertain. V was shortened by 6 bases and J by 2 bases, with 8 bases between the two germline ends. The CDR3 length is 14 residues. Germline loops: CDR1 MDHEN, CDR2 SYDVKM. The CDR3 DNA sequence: TGTGCCAGCAGCCTGAGCCCCTATAATTCACCCCTCCACTTT. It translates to CASSLSPYNSPLHF. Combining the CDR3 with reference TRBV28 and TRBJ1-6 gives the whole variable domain DVKVTQSSRYLVKRTGEKVFLECVQDMDHENMFWYRQDPGLGLRLIYFSYDVKMKEKGDIPEGYSVSREKKERFSLILESASTNQTSMYLCASSLSPYNSPLHFGNGTRLTVT.

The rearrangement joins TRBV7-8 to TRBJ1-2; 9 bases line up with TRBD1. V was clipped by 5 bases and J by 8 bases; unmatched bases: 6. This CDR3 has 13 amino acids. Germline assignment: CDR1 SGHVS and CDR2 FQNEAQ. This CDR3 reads CASSHGQGNGYTF. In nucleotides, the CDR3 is TGTGCCAGCAGCCACGGACAGGGGAACGGCTACACCTTC.

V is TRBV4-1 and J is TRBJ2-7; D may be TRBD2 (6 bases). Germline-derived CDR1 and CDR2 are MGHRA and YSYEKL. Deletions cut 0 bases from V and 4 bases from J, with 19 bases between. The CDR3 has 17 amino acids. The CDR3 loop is CASSQELAREIWYEQYF. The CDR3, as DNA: TGCGCCAGCAGCCAAGAGCTGGCCCGGGAGATTTGGTACGAGCAGTACTTC.

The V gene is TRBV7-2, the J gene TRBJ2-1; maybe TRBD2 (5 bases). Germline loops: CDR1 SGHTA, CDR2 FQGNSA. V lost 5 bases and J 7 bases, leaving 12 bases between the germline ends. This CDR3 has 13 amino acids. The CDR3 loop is CASSLTVANEQFF. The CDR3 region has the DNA TGTGCCAGCAGCCTGACGGTAGCGAATGAGCAGTTCTTC.

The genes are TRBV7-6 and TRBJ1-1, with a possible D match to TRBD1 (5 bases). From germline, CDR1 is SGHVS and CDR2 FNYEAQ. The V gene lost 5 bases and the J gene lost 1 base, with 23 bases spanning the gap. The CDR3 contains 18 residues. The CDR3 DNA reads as TGTGCCAGCAGCCGATCCGGGGGGGGTCCAGTAAGGAACACTGAAGCTTTCTTT. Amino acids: CASSRSGGGPVRNTEAFF.

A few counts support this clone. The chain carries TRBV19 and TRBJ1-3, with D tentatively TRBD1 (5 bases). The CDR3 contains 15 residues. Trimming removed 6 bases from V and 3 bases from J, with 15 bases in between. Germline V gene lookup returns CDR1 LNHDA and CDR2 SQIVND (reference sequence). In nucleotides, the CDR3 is TGTGCCAGTAGAACCCTCAGGGCCGGTGGAAACACCATATATTTT. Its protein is CASRTLRAGGNTIYF.

CDR3 loop: CSAPGADTQYF. CDR3 bases: TGCAGCGCCCCAGGGGCGGATACGCAGTATTTT. V gene TRBV29-1 combines with J gene TRBJ2-3; weak D call: TRBD1 (6 bases). The V gene lost 7 bases and the J gene lost 6 bases, with 11 bases spanning the gap. The CDR3 has 11 residues. CDR1 and CDR2 from the germline V gene are SQVTM and ANQGSEA.

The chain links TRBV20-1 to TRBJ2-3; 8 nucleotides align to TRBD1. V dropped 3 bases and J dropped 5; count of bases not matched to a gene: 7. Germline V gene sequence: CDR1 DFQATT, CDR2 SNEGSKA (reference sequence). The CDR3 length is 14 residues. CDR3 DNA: TGCAGTGCTAGTGTGGACAGGGCGAAAGATACGCAGTATTTT. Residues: CSASVDRAKDTQYF.

The CDR3 DNA reads TGTGCCTGGAGTAGTCTAGCGGGAGCTACCCAGTACTTC. The encoded protein is CAWSSLAGATQYF. The rearrangement links TRBV30 to TRBJ2-5; TRBD2 aligns across 10 bases. Germline loops: CDR1 GTSNPN, CDR2 SVGIG (reference sequence). This CDR3 has 13 residues. The V segment lost 2 bases and the J segment 8 bases; nucleotides outside the gene matches: 5.

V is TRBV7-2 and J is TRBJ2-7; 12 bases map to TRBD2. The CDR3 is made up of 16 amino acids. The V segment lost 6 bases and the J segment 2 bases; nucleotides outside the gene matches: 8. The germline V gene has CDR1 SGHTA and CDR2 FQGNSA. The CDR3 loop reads CASRPTGLAGPYEQYF. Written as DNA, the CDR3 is TGTGCCAGCAGACCTACTGGACTAGCGGGGCCCTACGAGCAGTACTTC. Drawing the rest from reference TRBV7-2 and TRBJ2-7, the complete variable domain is GAGVSQSPSNKVTEKGKDVELRCDPISGHTALYWYRQSLGQGLEFLIYFQGNSAPDKSGLPSDRFSAERTGGSVSTLTIQRTQQEDSAVYLCASRPTGLAGPYEQYFGPGTRLTVT.

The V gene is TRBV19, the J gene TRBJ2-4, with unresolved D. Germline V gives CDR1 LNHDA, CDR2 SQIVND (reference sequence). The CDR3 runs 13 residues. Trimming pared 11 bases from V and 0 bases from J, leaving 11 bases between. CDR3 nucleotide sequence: TGTGCCGTGGCTGGTATAGCCAAAAACATTCAGTACTTC. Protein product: CAVAGIAKNIQYF. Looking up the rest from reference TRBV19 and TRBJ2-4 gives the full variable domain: DGGITQSPKYLFRKEGQNVTLSCEQNLNHDAMYWYRQDPGQGLRLIYYSQIVNDFQKGDIAEGYSVSREKKESFPLTVTSAQKNPTAFYLCAVAGIAKNIQYFGAGTRLSVL.